The T cell receptor (beta chain) described here comes from a study of shared clonotypes between healthy human individuals. Study-wide points: Relative to memory subsets, naive subsets generally showed larger estimated richness. Inspection by rarefaction showed sorted-subset sequencing to be incomplete despite large depth.

In the case of this clone: The antigen is undetermined.

Trimming shortened V by 5 bases and J by 0 bases, and 16 bases separated the two germline ends. This CDR3 is 16 amino acids long. Germline V gives CDR1 MGHRA, CDR2 YSYEKL. Donation came from healthy HIV-negative adults that had no recent acute infections or vaccinations. A split of CD4+ cells into CD45RA+ naive and CD45RA-negative memory subsets was performed. Sequencing was performed with immunoSEQ multiplex PCR; in TCRdb, only in-frame clones are kept and a portion is missing. The sample shows around 2,000,000 clones, around 95% of them seen only once. The genes are TRBV4-1 and TRBJ1-2; D remains ambiguous. Sequencing was performed on naive CD4+ T cells sorted from blood. Regarding subset: CD45RA+ positively selected. The sequence came from a man aged 18 to 29 in good health. In nucleotides, the CDR3 is TGCGCCAGCAGCTTATCATCCGGACTAGCTAACTATGGCTACACCTTC. This translates into CASSLSSGLANYGYTF.